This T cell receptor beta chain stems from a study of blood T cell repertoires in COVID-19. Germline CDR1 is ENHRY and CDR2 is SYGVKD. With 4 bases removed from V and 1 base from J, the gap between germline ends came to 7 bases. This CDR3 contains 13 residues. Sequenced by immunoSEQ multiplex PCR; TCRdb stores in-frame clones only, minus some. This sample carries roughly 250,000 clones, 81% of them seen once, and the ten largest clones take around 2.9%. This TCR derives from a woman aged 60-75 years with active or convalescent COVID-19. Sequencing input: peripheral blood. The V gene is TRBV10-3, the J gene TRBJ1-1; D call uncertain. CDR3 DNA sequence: TGTGCCATCAGTGCCCGACAGAACACTGAAGCTTTCTTT. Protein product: CAISARQNTEAFF.